This is a list of T cell receptor beta chains from one sample in a study of identical twins. MiXCR, run by TCRdb on the 5' RACE reads, gives a single entry per CDR3 protein. The top ten clones hold around 1.5% of a sample with approximately 890,000 distinct CDR3 sequences, more than 9% of them seen once. These data were also filed under a second study, of yellow fever vaccine responses in identical twins.

Material for sequencing was PBMCs. All receptors come from a woman aged 18 to 35 in good health. CDR3s include the opening cysteine and the closing phenylalanine or tryptophan. The D gene is left open where the match is weak. The size of a clone is reported for some rows only, either as once, few or many, or as a class for expanded clones.

D gene	clone size	J gene	V gene	CDR3 protein	CDR3 DNA
.	few	TRBJ1-6	TRBV20-1	CSARDRRVAYNSPLHF	TGCAGTGCTAGAGATCGGAGGGTGGCCTATAATTCACCCCTCCACTTT
.	many	TRBJ2-2	TRBV7-3	CASSLRGGANTGELFF	TGTGCCAGCAGCTTAAGGGGCGGAGCGAACACCGGGGAGCTGTTTTTT
TRBD2	few	TRBJ2-1	TRBV11-1	CASGYGLAGTSSYNEQFF	TGTGCCAGCGGGTATGGACTAGCGGGGACCAGCTCCTACAATGAGCAGTTCTTC
.	few	TRBJ2-1	TRBV20-1	CSAPRVQRDEQFF	TGCAGTGCTCCCCGGGTCCAGAGGGATGAGCAGTTCTTC
.	few	TRBJ2-5	TRBV3-1	CASSGDRPETQYF	TGTGCCAGCAGCGGAGACAGACCAGAGACCCAGTACTTC
.	.	TRBJ2-1	TRBV7-2	CASSFRWQTYNEQFF	TGTGCCAGCAGCTTTCGTTGGCAGACCTACAATGAGCAGTTCTTC
TRBD1	few	TRBJ2-5	TRBV18	CASSTFTTGGQETQYF	TGTGCCAGCTCAACATTCACTACAGGGGGCCAAGAGACCCAGTACTTC
.	.	TRBJ2-7	TRBV7-8	CASSPPGAPSYEQYF	TGTGCCAGCAGCCCCCCTGGGGCACCCTCCTACGAGCAGTACTTC
.	many	TRBJ2-1	TRBV27	CASSLSRSSFVGEQFF	TGTGCCAGCAGTTTATCCAGATCGTCTTTTGTAGGTGAGCAGTTCTTC
TRBD1	.	TRBJ2-1	TRBV20-1	CSARDLLGQSSYNEQFF	TGCAGTGCTAGAGATCTTTTGGGACAGAGCTCCTACAATGAGCAGTTCTTC
TRBD2	.	TRBJ2-1	TRBV6-1	CASALPGLAGSSSYNEQFF	TGTGCCAGCGCGCTCCCGGGACTAGCGGGATCGAGCTCCTACAATGAGCAGTTCTTC
TRBD2	.	TRBJ2-5	TRBV20-1	CSARKWVSGSGETQYF	TGCAGTGCTAGAAAGTGGGTTAGCGGGAGTGGGGAGACCCAGTACTTC
.	.	TRBJ2-5	TRBV20-1	CSASTSGQETQYF	TGCAGTGCTAGTACGAGCGGACAAGAGACCCAGTACTTC
.	many	TRBJ2-2	TRBV11-2	CAKTPLNTGELFF	TGTGCCAAGACTCCCTTGAACACCGGGGAGCTGTTTTTT
TRBD2	.	TRBJ2-2	TRBV2	CASSHTLAGGPTGELFF	TGTGCCAGCAGTCACACACTAGCGGGGGGCCCCACCGGGGAGCTGTTTTTT
.	many	TRBJ1-1	TRBV12-3/TRBV12-4	CASSLGRGLFAFF	TGTGCCAGCAGTTTAGGCAGGGGCCTGTTTGCTTTCTTT
.	few	TRBJ2-2	TRBV7-9	CASSFSLQYDGELFF	TGTGCCAGCAGCTTCTCCCTTCAGTACGACGGGGAGCTGTTTTTT
.	many	TRBJ2-7	TRBV29-1	CSVQPDNNEQYF	TGCAGCGTACAACCCGACAACAACGAGCAGTACTTC
.	.	TRBJ2-1	TRBV7-9	CASSYSWRDDYNEQFF	TGTGCCAGCAGCTACTCGTGGAGGGATGACTACAATGAGCAGTTCTTC
.	many	TRBJ2-5	TRBV12-3/TRBV12-4	CASSLIDFQETQYF	TGTGCCAGCAGTTTAATCGACTTCCAAGAGACCCAGTACTTC
.	many	TRBJ2-5	TRBV5-1	CASSLGDTETQYF	TGCGCCAGCAGCTTGGGGGACACTGAGACCCAGTACTTC
.	few	TRBJ1-2	TRBV4-2	CASSQVPATYGYTF	TGTGCCAGCAGCCAAGTGCCTGCCACCTATGGCTACACCTTC
TRBD1	.	TRBJ2-7	TRBV20-1	CSASLPGQGRSEQYF	TGCAGTGCTAGCCTACCGGGACAGGGAAGGTCGGAGCAGTACTTC
.	few	TRBJ1-4	TRBV20-1	CSALSGKLNEKLFF	TGCAGTGCGCTATCCGGGAAACTTAATGAAAAACTGTTTTTT
TRBD2	.	TRBJ2-2	TRBV5-6	CASSLEGVAGANTGELFF	TGTGCCAGCAGCTTGGAGGGGGTAGCGGGGGCGAACACCGGGGAGCTGTTTTTT
.	few	TRBJ2-3	TRBV6-2/TRBV6-3	CASSTLGFASVAVADTQYF	TGTGCCAGCAGTACCCTCGGATTCGCGTCAGTTGCAGTAGCAGATACGCAGTATTTT
.	few	TRBJ1-1	TRBV7-8	CASSGIKGSIHGAFF	TGTGCCAGCAGCGGAATTAAAGGATCCATCCATGGGGCTTTCTTT
TRBD1	few	TRBJ2-5	TRBV24-1	CATGDRGVQETQYF	TGTGCCACCGGAGACAGGGGGGTCCAAGAGACCCAGTACTTC
TRBD2	few	TRBJ2-3	TRBV12-3/TRBV12-4	CASSGNSGGAYTQYF	TGTGCCAGCAGTGGAAATAGCGGGGGGGCCTATACGCAGTATTTT
TRBD2	.	TRBJ2-1	TRBV20-1	CSAPPGGGAVRYNEQFF	TGCAGTGCTCCCCCTGGCGGGGGGGCTGTAAGGTACAATGAGCAGTTCTTC
.	.	TRBJ1-3	TRBV9	CASGNGQPSGNTIYF	TGTGCCAGCGGCAACGGACAACCCTCTGGAAACACCATATATTTT
.	.	TRBJ2-5	TRBV5-6	CASSKDRQETQYF	TGTGCCAGCAGCAAAGACAGACAAGAGACCCAGTACTTC
.	many	TRBJ1-2	TRBV29-1	CSVTGEGNYGYTF	TGCAGCGTGACGGGGGAAGGGAACTATGGCTACACCTTC
.	.	TRBJ2-2	TRBV11-2	CASSLDGEKWLAGELFF	TGTGCCAGCAGCTTAGATGGAGAGAAATGGCTTGCCGGGGAGCTGTTTTTT
TRBD2	few	TRBJ2-1	TRBV12-3/TRBV12-4	CASSLFPQREGFEQFF	TGTGCCAGCAGTCTATTTCCCCAGCGGGAGGGCTTTGAGCAGTTCTTC
.	many	TRBJ2-7	TRBV12-3/TRBV12-4	CASSRRTYEQYF	TGTGCCAGCAGTCGGAGGACCTACGAGCAGTACTTC
.	few	TRBJ2-6	TRBV5-1	CASSSAPSSGANVLTF	TGCGCCAGCAGCTCGGCACCGAGCTCTGGGGCCAACGTCCTGACTTTC
.	.	TRBJ2-1	TRBV11-1	CASSSSAGPTYNEQFF	TGTGCCAGCAGCTCCTCTGCGGGTCCAACCTACAATGAGCAGTTCTTC
TRBD2	.	TRBJ2-1	TRBV25-1	CASTASGTPYNEQFF	TGTGCCAGCACTGCTAGCGGGACTCCCTACAATGAGCAGTTCTTC
TRBD2	.	TRBJ2-1	TRBV27	CASRGDDSTYNEQFF	TGTGCCAGCCGGGGGGACGACTCAACCTACAATGAGCAGTTCTTC
.	.	TRBJ2-7	TRBV19	CANSATGISSYEQYF	TGTGCCAATAGTGCCACAGGTATTAGCTCCTACGAGCAGTACTTC
.	many	TRBJ2-2	TRBV5-1	CASSLVETGELFF	TGCGCCAGCAGCTTAGTAGAGACCGGGGAGCTGTTTTTT